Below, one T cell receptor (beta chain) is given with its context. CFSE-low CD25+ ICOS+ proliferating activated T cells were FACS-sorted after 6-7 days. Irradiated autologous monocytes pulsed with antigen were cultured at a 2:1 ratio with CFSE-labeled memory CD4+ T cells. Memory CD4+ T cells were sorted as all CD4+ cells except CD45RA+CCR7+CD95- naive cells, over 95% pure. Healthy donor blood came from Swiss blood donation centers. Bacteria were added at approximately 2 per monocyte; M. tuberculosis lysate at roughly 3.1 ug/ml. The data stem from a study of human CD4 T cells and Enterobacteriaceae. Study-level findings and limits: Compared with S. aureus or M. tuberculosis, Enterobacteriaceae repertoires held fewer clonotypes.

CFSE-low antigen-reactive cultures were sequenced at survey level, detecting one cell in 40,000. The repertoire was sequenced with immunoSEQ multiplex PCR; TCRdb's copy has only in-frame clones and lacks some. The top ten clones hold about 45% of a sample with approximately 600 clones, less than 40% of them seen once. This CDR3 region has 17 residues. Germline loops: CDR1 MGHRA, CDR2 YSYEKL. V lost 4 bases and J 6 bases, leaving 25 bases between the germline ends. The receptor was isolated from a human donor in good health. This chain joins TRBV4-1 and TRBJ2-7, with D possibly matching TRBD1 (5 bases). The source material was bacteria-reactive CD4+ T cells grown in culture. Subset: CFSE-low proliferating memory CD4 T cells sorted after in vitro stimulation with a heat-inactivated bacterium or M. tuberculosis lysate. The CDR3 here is CASSPTKQQAPPPEQYF. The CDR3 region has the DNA TGCGCCAGCAGCCCAACTAAACAACAGGCGCCTCCTCCCGAGCAGTACTTC.